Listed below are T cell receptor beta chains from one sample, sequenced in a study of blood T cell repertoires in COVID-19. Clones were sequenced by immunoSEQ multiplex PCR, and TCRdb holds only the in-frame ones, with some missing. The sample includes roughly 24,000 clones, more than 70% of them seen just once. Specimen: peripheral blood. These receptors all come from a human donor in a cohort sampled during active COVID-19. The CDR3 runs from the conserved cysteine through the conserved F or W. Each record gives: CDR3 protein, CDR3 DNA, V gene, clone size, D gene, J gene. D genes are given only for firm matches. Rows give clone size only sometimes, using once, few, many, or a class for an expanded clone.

CASSPRAGELFF | TGCGCCAGCAGCCCCCGGGCCGGGGAGCTGTTTTTT | TRBV4-3 | . | . | TRBJ2-2
CASSQAQGFSYEQYF | TGTGCCAGCAGTCAAGCACAGGGTTTCTCCTACGAGCAGTACTTC | TRBV27 | . | . | TRBJ2-7
CASSSDRGWTDTQYF | TGTGCCAGCAGCTCCGACAGGGGTTGGACAGATACGCAGTATTTT | TRBV7-3 | . | TRBD1 | TRBJ2-3
CASRWGDTEAFF | TGTGCCAGTAGGTGGGGGGACACTGAAGCTTTCTTT | TRBV19 | . | . | TRBJ1-1
CASSQERFSGNSYEQYF | TGCGCCAGCAGCCAAGAGAGGTTTAGCGGAAACTCCTACGAGCAGTACTTC | TRBV4-1 | once | . | TRBJ2-7
CASSPVRGSAQYF | TGTGCCAGCAGCCCGGTAAGGGGGTCGGCCCAGTACTTC | TRBV12-3/TRBV12-4 | . | . | TRBJ2-5
CASRLQGLLDEKLFF | TGTGCCAGTAGACTACAGGGCTTGTTAGATGAAAAACTGTTTTTT | TRBV19 | . | . | TRBJ1-4
CASSEVHGGGTEAFF | TGTGCCAGCAGTGAAGTTCATGGCGGCGGCACTGAAGCTTTCTTT | TRBV6-1 | . | . | TRBJ1-1
CASSSPAVQETQYF | TGTGCCAGCAGTTCACCTGCGGTCCAGGAGACCCAGTACTTC | TRBV28 | . | . | TRBJ2-5
CASSFMTGFEAGELFF | TGCGCCAGCAGCTTTATGACGGGTTTTGAGGCCGGGGAGCTGTTTTTT | TRBV5-1 | few | . | TRBJ2-2
CASSRGGNSYNEQFF | TGTGCCAGCAGCCGAGGAGGAAACTCCTACAATGAGCAGTTCTTC | TRBV7-8 | once | . | TRBJ2-1
CASSVEGDMNTEAFF | TGTGCCAGCAGCGTAGAAGGGGATATGAACACTGAAGCTTTCTTT | TRBV9 | . | . | TRBJ1-1
CATRGHFNQPQHF | TGTGCCACCCGGGGACACTTCAATCAGCCCCAGCATTTT | TRBV15 | . | . | TRBJ1-5
CASSPRQGNSNQPQHF | TGTGCCAGCTCACCTAGACAGGGGAATAGCAATCAGCCCCAGCATTTT | TRBV18 | . | TRBD1 | TRBJ1-5
CASSLLRYDQPQHF | TGTGCCAGCAGTTTATTACGGTACGATCAGCCCCAGCATTTT | TRBV28 | . | . | TRBJ1-5
CASSLTVAGANVLTF | TGTGCCAGCAGCCTAACGGTCGCTGGGGCCAACGTCCTGACTTTC | TRBV7-8 | . | . | TRBJ2-6
CASSSGSQETQYF | TGTGCCAGCAGCTCCGGGTCCCAAGAGACCCAGTACTTC | TRBV6-6 | . | . | TRBJ2-5
CASSLGTGSSYNEQFF | TGCGCCAGCAGCTTGGGGACAGGGAGCTCCTACAATGAGCAGTTCTTC | TRBV5-1 | . | TRBD1 | TRBJ2-1
CASSLLRAYPDEQYF | TGTGCCAGCAGTTTACTCAGGGCATATCCCGACGAGCAGTACTTC | TRBV27 | . | . | TRBJ2-7
CATSGDSAYSYEQYF | TGTGCCACCAGCGGGGACAGTGCTTACTCCTACGAGCAGTACTTC | TRBV15 | . | TRBD1 | TRBJ2-7
CASSQVGGVTYNEQFF | TGCGCCAGCAGCCAAGTGGGGGGGGTGACCTACAATGAGCAGTTCTTC | TRBV4-3 | . | TRBD2 | TRBJ2-1
CASSPPGQGNQPQHF | TGTGCCAGCTCACCGCCGGGACAGGGGAATCAGCCCCAGCATTTT | TRBV18 | . | TRBD1 | TRBJ1-5